This entry is about one TCR beta chain. Libraries were prepared by immunoSEQ multiplex PCR; TCRdb keeps only in-frame clonotypes and omits some of them. The sample contains about 160,000 clones, approximately 81% of which appear only once. Unmatched junction bases numbered 9, after V lost 1 base and J lost 0 bases. CDR1 is SEHNR and CDR2 is FQNEAQ in the germline V gene (reference sequence). This CDR3 has 17 amino acids. This entry is derived from a study of blood T cell repertoires in COVID-19. The rearrangement joins TRBV7-9 to TRBJ2-7; 7 nucleotides match TRBD2. The specimen was peripheral blood. This clonotype was sampled from a human donor with acute or convalescent COVID-19. The donor label of this sample is uncertain. The CDR3 loop is CASSLDLGGDLSYEQYF. Here the CDR3 DNA reads TGTGCCAGCAGCTTAGACCTGGGAGGGGATCTCTCCTACGAGCAGTACTTC.